These T cell receptor beta chains were read from a single sample in a study of T cells in Graves' hyperthyroidism and ophthalmopathy. Each CDR3 protein gets one entry after TCRdb re-called the multiplex PCR reads with MiXCR. The sample has roughly 630,000 distinct CDR3 sequences, roughly 14% seen once; the top ten hold roughly 7.3%. The material sequenced was blood. The origin of the receptors is a woman in her thirties with Graves' hyperthyroidism. The CDR3 runs from the conserved cysteine through the conserved F or W. A D gene is named only where the DNA matches it firmly. Expanded clones get a size class; other rows say once, few or many, or leave the size out.

d_gene: -
v_gene: TRBV7-9
j_gene: TRBJ1-5
abundance: -
CDR3aa: CASSLGQGMYQPQHF
CDR3nt: TGTGCCAGCAGCTTAGGTCAGGGTATGTACCAGCCCCAGCATTTT

d_gene: TRBD1
v_gene: TRBV6-6
j_gene: TRBJ2-5
abundance: many
CDR3aa: CASSYGGRGRETQYF
CDR3nt: TGTGCCAGCAGTTACGGTGGCAGGGGGCGGGAGACCCAGTACTTC

d_gene: -
v_gene: TRBV27
j_gene: TRBJ1-5
abundance: -
CDR3aa: CASSPKGLLNQPQHF
CDR3nt: TGTGCCAGCAGTCCCAAAGGACTGCTTAATCAGCCCCAGCATTTT

d_gene: TRBD2
v_gene: TRBV7-6
j_gene: TRBJ2-3
abundance: many
CDR3aa: CASSTPSGSTDTQYF
CDR3nt: TGTGCCAGCAGCACTCCTAGCGGGAGTACAGATACGCAGTATTTT

d_gene: TRBD1
v_gene: TRBV12-3/TRBV12-4
j_gene: TRBJ1-1
abundance: few
CDR3aa: CASSLVWTGGGSEAFF
CDR3nt: TGTGCCAGCAGTTTAGTCTGGACAGGGGGCGGGTCTGAAGCTTTCTTT

d_gene: -
v_gene: TRBV20-1
j_gene: TRBJ2-7
abundance: few
CDR3aa: CSAREVGPSAVYEQYF
CDR3nt: TGCAGTGCTAGAGAAGTGGGTCCTAGCGCCGTCTACGAGCAGTACTTC

d_gene: -
v_gene: TRBV2
j_gene: TRBJ1-4
abundance: many
CDR3aa: CASKMAGFVTNEKLFF
CDR3nt: TGTGCCAGCAAAATGGCGGGGTTTGTAACTAATGAAAAACTGTTTTTT

d_gene: -
v_gene: TRBV24-1
j_gene: TRBJ2-3
abundance: many
CDR3aa: CATSRPNTDTQYF
CDR3nt: TGTGCCACCAGTCGGCCCAACACAGATACGCAGTATTTT

d_gene: -
v_gene: TRBV29-1
j_gene: TRBJ2-1
abundance: -
CDR3aa: CSAYSSNEQFF
CDR3nt: TGCAGCGCATACAGTTCCAATGAGCAGTTCTTC

d_gene: -
v_gene: TRBV6-1
j_gene: TRBJ1-1
abundance: few
CDR3aa: CASIGGPNTEAFF
CDR3nt: TGTGCCAGCATAGGAGGGCCCAACACTGAAGCTTTCTTT

d_gene: TRBD1
v_gene: TRBV7-9
j_gene: TRBJ1-1
abundance: few
CDR3aa: CASSGGQGEWTEAFF
CDR3nt: TGTGCCAGCAGCGGAGGACAGGGAGAATGGACTGAAGCTTTCTTT

d_gene: TRBD2
v_gene: TRBV10-3
j_gene: TRBJ2-3
abundance: few
CDR3aa: CATQQTSGTDTQYF
CDR3nt: TGTGCCACCCAACAGACTAGCGGCACAGATACGCAGTATTTT